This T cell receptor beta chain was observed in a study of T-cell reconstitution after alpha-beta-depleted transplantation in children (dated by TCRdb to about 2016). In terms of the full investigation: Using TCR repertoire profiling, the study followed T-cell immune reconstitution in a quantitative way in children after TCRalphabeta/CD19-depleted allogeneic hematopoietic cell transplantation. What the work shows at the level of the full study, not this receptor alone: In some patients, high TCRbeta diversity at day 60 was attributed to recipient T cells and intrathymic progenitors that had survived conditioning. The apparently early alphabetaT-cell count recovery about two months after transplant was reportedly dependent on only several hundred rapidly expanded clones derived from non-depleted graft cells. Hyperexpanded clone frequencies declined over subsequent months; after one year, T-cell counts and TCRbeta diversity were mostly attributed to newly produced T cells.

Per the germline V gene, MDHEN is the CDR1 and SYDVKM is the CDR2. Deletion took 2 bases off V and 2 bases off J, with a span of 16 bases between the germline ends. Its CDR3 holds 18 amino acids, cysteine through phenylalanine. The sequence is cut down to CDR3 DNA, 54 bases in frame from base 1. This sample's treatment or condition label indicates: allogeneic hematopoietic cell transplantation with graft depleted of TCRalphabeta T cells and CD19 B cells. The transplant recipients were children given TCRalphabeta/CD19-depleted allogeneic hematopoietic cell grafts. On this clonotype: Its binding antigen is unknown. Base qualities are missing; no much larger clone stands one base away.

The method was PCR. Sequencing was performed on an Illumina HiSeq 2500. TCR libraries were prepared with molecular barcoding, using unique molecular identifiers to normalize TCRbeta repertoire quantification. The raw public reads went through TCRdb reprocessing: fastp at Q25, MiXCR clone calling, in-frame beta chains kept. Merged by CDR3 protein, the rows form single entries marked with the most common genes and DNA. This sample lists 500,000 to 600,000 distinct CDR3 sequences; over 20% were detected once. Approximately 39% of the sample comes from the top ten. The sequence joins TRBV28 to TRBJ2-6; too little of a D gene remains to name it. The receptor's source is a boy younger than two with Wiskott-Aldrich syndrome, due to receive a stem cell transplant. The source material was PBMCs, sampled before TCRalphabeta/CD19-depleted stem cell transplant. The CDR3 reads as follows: CASSLGEIIGAGANVLTF. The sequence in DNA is TGTGCCAGCAGTTTAGGGGAAATCATAGGCGCTGGGGCCAACGTCCTGACTTTC.